These 26 T cell receptor beta chains were sequenced from one sample in a study of blood T cell repertoires in COVID-19. Sequencing used immunoSEQ multiplex PCR; TCRdb keeps in-frame clones, though not all of them. This table holds approximately 390,000 clones, around 87% found once. Source material: PBMCs or T cells enriched from blood (not recorded which). The source of these receptors is a woman aged 50 to 60 who had recovered from COVID-19.

The chain joins TRBV5-1 to TRBJ2-3, with TRBD1 identical over 8 bases. This CDR3 contains 15 residues. V shed 4 bases and J 2 bases; nucleotides not matched to a gene: 6. Germline-derived CDR1 and CDR2 are SGHRS and YFSETQ. CDR3 region: CASSLTGALTDTQYF. CDR3 nucleotide sequence: TGCGCCAGCAGCCTGACAGGGGCCCTCACAGATACGCAGTATTTT.

About this clone itself: This sample also contains other DNA sequences that code for the same CDR3. The chain combines TRBV12-3 or TRBV12-4 with TRBJ2-5, with D hard to call. This CDR3 has 12 residues. V lost 2 bases and J 5 bases, leaving 6 bases between the germline ends. In nucleotides, the CDR3 is TGTGCCAGCAGTTTAACTGAGGAGACCCAGTACTTC. It is translated as CASSLTEETQYF.

The table lists this clone with a few counts. Here the CDR3 reads CSASPYGGYGYTF. DNA for the CDR3: TGCAGTGCTAGTCCATACGGGGGATATGGCTACACCTTC. The genes are TRBV20-1 and TRBJ1-2; tentatively, D is TRBD1 (5 bases). The V gene lost 3 bases and the J gene lost 5 bases, with 13 bases spanning the gap. The CDR3 consists of 13 residues. Germline CDR1 reads DFQATT; CDR2 reads SNEGSKA (reference sequence).

V usage is TRBV7-9 and J usage is TRBJ2-7, with TRBD1 identical over 7 bases. The V gene end was trimmed by 3 bases and the J gene end by 3 bases; junction bases not matched to a gene: 11. The CDR3 is 16 amino acids. Germline V CDR1 and CDR2: SEHNR, FQNEAQ (reference sequence). The CDR3 nucleotides read TGTGCCAGCAGCTTTTTTCAAGGACAGGACGGCTACGAGCAGTACTTC. Protein: CASSFFQGQDGYEQYF.

This rearrangement joins TRBV19 to TRBJ1-5, with TRBD1 matching over 9 bases. This CDR3 contains 16 residues. Trimming at V came to 5 bases and at J to 3 bases, leaving 8 bases not matched to a gene. CDR1 and CDR2 (germline): LNHDA, SQIVND (reference sequence). As DNA, the CDR3 is TGTGCCAGTAGTTCGACGGGACAGGGTTACAATCAGCCCCAGCATTTT. This codes for CASSSTGQGYNQPQHF.

This clone was seen a few times. The CDR3 is CASTETGREAFF. The CDR3 DNA follows: TGTGCCAGCACCGAGACAGGGAGAGAAGCTTTCTTT. This rearrangement joins TRBV6-5 to TRBJ1-1, with TRBD1 identical over 7 bases. The junction had 7 bases not matched to a gene; V was cut back by 7 bases and J by 8 bases. The germline V gene has CDR1 MNHEY and CDR2 SVGAGI. The CDR3 totals 12 residues.

The rearrangement uses TRBV24-1 and TRBJ1-4, with D possibly matching TRBD1 (6 bases). The CDR3 has 16 amino acids. Trimming shortened V by 2 bases and J by 5 bases, and 14 bases separated the two germline ends. Germline CDR1 and CDR2: KGHDR and SFDVKD. The CDR3 coding sequence is TGTGCCACCAGTGATTCCAGGGGACGGAGGAATGAAAAACTGTTTTTT. The encoded protein is CATSDSRGRRNEKLFF.

This chain links TRBV28 with TRBJ1-1; 7 bases match TRBD1. Germline trimming cut 2 bases from V and 1 base from J; bases unmatched to any gene: 7. This CDR3 region has 16 residues. From germline, CDR1 is MDHEN and CDR2 SYDVKM. CDR3 DNA: TGTGCCAGCAGTTTAGGGACAGCCACCTCGAACACTGAAGCTTTCTTT. This codes for CASSLGTATSNTEAFF.

The chain uses TRBV7-9 and TRBJ2-2, with D uncertain. The CDR3 has 12 amino acids. Germline lookup yields CDR1 SEHNR and CDR2 FQNEAQ (reference sequence). V was pared by 5 bases and J by 7 bases, with 8 bases between. CDR3 sequence: CASSPGGGELFF. CDR3 nucleotides: TGTGCCAGCAGCCCGGGTGGCGGGGAGCTGTTTTTT.

The V gene is TRBV10-3, the J gene TRBJ1-4; 10 nucleotides line up with TRBD1. V lost 4 bases to trimming and J lost 7 bases; unmatched junction nucleotides: 6. Per germline, CDR1 ENHRY and CDR2 SYGVKD. The CDR3 contains 15 residues. CDR3 sequence (DNA): TGTGCCATCAGTGGAGGGACAGGGGCCATTGAAAAACTGTTTTTT. This sequence encodes CAISGGTGAIEKLFF.

The rearrangement joins TRBV7-8 to TRBJ2-3; 8 bases map to TRBD2. V trimming: 3 bases; J trimming: 4 bases; junction bases outside the gene matches: 18. The CDR3 contains 19 residues. Germline V gives CDR1 SGHVS, CDR2 FQNEAQ. CDR3 residues: CASSLTGLVVVTTADTQYF. The CDR3 DNA reads TGTGCCAGCAGCTTGACGGGACTAGTGGTTGTGACGACAGCAGATACGCAGTATTTT.

This sequence joins TRBV25-1 and TRBJ1-1, with D possibly TRBD1 on 6 matching bases. Deletions cut 3 bases from V and 4 bases from J, with 18 bases between. The CDR3 totals 16 residues. Germline CDR1 MGHDK, CDR2 SYGVNS. The CDR3 sequence: CASSDEPGHWGTEAFF. The CDR3 DNA sequence: TGTGCCAGCAGTGATGAGCCGGGACATTGGGGCACTGAAGCTTTCTTT.

The rearrangement uses TRBV6-5 and TRBJ1-5; unclear D gene. This CDR3 region has 14 residues. Trimming cost V 2 bases and J 2 bases, with 7 bases left between them. The germline V gene has CDR1 MNHEY and CDR2 SVGAGI. The CDR3 DNA follows: TGTGCCAGCAGTTACGTCCAGGGCAATCAGCCCCAGCATTTT. Its translation: CASSYVQGNQPQHF.

The chain joins TRBV29-1 to TRBJ2-5; 8 bases map to TRBD2. V shed 7 bases and J 5 bases; nucleotides not matched to a gene: 6. This CDR3 spans 12 amino acids. CDR1 is SQVTM and CDR2 is ANQGSEA in the germline V gene. The CDR3 DNA follows: TGCAGCGCCGGGACTAGGGATGAGACCCAGTACTTC. The encoded protein is CSAGTRDETQYF.

This chain uses TRBV12-3 or TRBV12-4 with TRBJ2-7, with 10 bases fitting TRBD2. CDR3 length: 13 residues. The ends lost 8 bases at V and 4 bases at J; junction bases unmatched: 5. The CDR3 bases are TGTGCCAGCGCGAGCGGGGGGGTGTACGAGCAGTACTTC. This translates into CASASGGVYEQYF.

V is TRBV7-9 and J is TRBJ2-7, with a possible D match to TRBD1 (6 bases). Germline V gene data show CDR1 as SEHNR and CDR2 as FQNEAQ (reference sequence). The ends were cut back, 2 bases at V and 4 bases at J, with 12 bases in the middle. CDR3 length: 14 residues. This chain's CDR3 is CASSLLTGPYEQYF. In nucleotides, the CDR3 is TGTGCCAGCAGCTTATTAACAGGGCCTTACGAGCAGTACTTC.

The V call is TRBV2, the J call TRBJ1-4, with D uncertain. CDR1 SNHLY and CDR2 FYNNEI come from the germline V gene. This CDR3 contains 14 residues. V dropped 7 bases and J dropped 0 bases, with 9 bases sitting between them. CDR3 loop: CASTVRATNEKLFF. The CDR3, as DNA: TGTGCCAGCACGGTACGGGCAACTAATGAAAAACTGTTTTTT.

DNA of the CDR3: TGTGCCAGCAGCCCCTCACTAGTAAAGACAGGGTTGAACACTGAAGCTTTCTTT. Translation: CASSPSLVKTGLNTEAFF. The rearrangement links TRBV7-9 to TRBJ1-1, with 7 nucleotides matching TRBD1. J was trimmed by 0 bases and V by 5 bases; bases with no gene match: 15. Looked up from germline, CDR1 is SEHNR and CDR2 is FQNEAQ (reference sequence). The CDR3 is 18 residues long.

The chain joins TRBV5-1 to TRBJ1-1; tentative D call: TRBD1 (6 bases). Deletions cut 0 bases from V and 13 bases from J, with 13 bases between. The CDR3 sequence is 12 residues long. Germline V gene sequence: CDR1 SGHRS, CDR2 YFSETQ. The CDR3: CASSLGGPEGFF. The CDR3 DNA reads as TGCGCCAGCAGCTTGGGGGGGCCCGAGGGTTTCTTT.

V gene TRBV7-2 combines with J gene TRBJ1-2, with 7 positions matching TRBD1. Germline assignment: CDR1 SGHTA and CDR2 FQGNSA. The CDR3 is 16 residues long. The V gene end was trimmed by 1 base and the J gene end by 6 bases; junction bases not matched to a gene: 11. As DNA, the CDR3 is TGTGCCAGCAGCTTAGGGGCCAGGGGGTCGGGTAATGGCTACACCTTC. This sequence encodes CASSLGARGSGNGYTF.

The rearrangement links TRBV28 to TRBJ2-3, with 7 bases identical to TRBD2. Germline loops: CDR1 MDHEN, CDR2 SYDVKM. The CDR3 is made up of 15 amino acids. Trimming removed 6 bases from V and 2 bases from J; junction bases left unmatched: 8. The CDR3 DNA reads as TGTGCCAGCAGCTCCCGGGGGGATTTCACAGATACGCAGTATTTT. This codes for CASSSRGDFTDTQYF.

This chain links TRBV18 with TRBJ1-4; D ambiguous. V was cut by 2 bases and J by 3 bases, with 4 bases left in between. The CDR3 is made up of 13 amino acids. Germline CDR1 reads KGHSH; CDR2 reads LQKENI. CDR3 protein: CASSPTPNEKLFF. The CDR3 nucleotides are TGTGCCAGCTCACCAACACCTAATGAAAAACTGTTTTTT.

This sequence joins TRBV2 and TRBJ2-6; the D is unclear. Per the germline V gene, CDR1 is SNHLY and CDR2 is FYNNEI. Trimming stripped 6 bases from V and 4 bases from J, with 13 bases between. The CDR3 is 15 residues long. The CDR3 reads CASREHMSGANVLTF. CDR3 nucleotides: TGTGCCAGCAGGGAACACATGTCCGGGGCCAACGTCCTGACTTTC.

About this clone: Germline is not matched at one junction end, which may reflect a read error. The chain links TRBV6-5 to TRBJ2-1; possibly TRBD2 for D (6 bases). This CDR3 has 13 amino acids. Per the germline V gene, CDR1 is MNHEY and CDR2 is SVGAGI. The CDR3 DNA reads TGTGACAGCAGCCTCCGGGGGAAAAATGAGCAGTTCTTC. Amino acids: CDSSLRGKNEQFF.

This chain joins TRBV3-1 (or the pseudogene TRBV3-2) and TRBJ1-6; D may be TRBD1 (6 bases). V shed 8 bases and J shed 7 bases, with 15 bases lying between them. The germline V gene encodes CDR1 LGHDT and CDR2 YNNKEL (reference sequence). CDR3 size: 14 residues. In DNA form, the CDR3 reads TGTGCCAGCGGACAAAACAGGGCGAATTCACCCCTCCACTTT. It yields the protein CASGQNRANSPLHF.

The CDR3 protein is CASSFRAEAFF. CDR3 bases: TGTGCCAGCAGCTTTCGAGCTGAAGCTTTCTTT. The rearrangement joins TRBV7-9 to TRBJ1-1; D is unclear. CDR1 is SEHNR, CDR2 FQNEAQ, per germline (reference sequence). There are 11 residues in the CDR3. V was pared by 3 bases and J by 6 bases, with 5 bases between.